Below, 9 T cell receptor beta chains from the same sample are listed, as sequenced in a study of T cell responses to AZD1222 COVID-19 vaccine. Clones were sequenced by immunoSEQ multiplex PCR, and TCRdb holds only the in-frame ones, with some missing. This table has approximately 110,000 clones, roughly 84% appearing once. The material was peripheral blood, obtained on day 0 of AZD1222 vaccination. All receptors derive from an adult in good health.

This clone came up a few times. The rearrangement links TRBV4-1 to TRBJ1-5; possibly TRBD1 for D (5 bases). CDR3 length: 18 residues. Between the trimmed V and J ends, which lost 0 bases and 1 base, there was a span of 16 bases. The V gene's germline CDR1 is MGHRA and CDR2 YSYEKL. The CDR3 sequence is CASSQDGAGERSNQPQHF. The CDR3 DNA follows: TGCGCCAGCAGCCAAGACGGGGCAGGTGAAAGGAGCAATCAGCCCCAGCATTTT.

The chain employs TRBV12-3 or TRBV12-4 and TRBJ1-2; 7 bases are shared with TRBD1. Unmatched junction bases numbered 6, after V lost 6 bases and J lost 5 bases. The CDR3 runs to 13 residues. The CDR3 DNA reads TGTGCCAGCAGCTCCGGGACAGCTTATGGCTACACCTTC. This translates into CASSSGTAYGYTF.

This clone came up once. The CDR3 spells CASSRVSGNTIYF. In nucleotides, the CDR3 is TGTGCCAGCTCTCGGGTCTCTGGAAACACCATATATTTT. The chain couples TRBV6-5 to TRBJ1-3; D is unclear. CDR3 size: 13 residues. The V gene's germline CDR1 is MNHEY and CDR2 SVGAGI. The V end was cut by 8 bases, the J end by 0 bases, with 8 bases between.

Written as DNA, the CDR3 is TGTGCCAGCAGCATAGGGACAATTGGAAACACCATATATTTT. Residues: CASSIGTIGNTIYF. The rearrangement links TRBV3-1 (or the pseudogene TRBV3-2) to TRBJ1-3, with a tentative D call TRBD1 (6 bases). Trimming removed 5 bases from V and 3 bases from J, with 11 bases in between. This CDR3 is built from 14 residues. The germline V gene encodes CDR1 LGHDT and CDR2 YNNKEL (reference sequence).

As concerns this clone: Other DNA sequences in this specimen translate into the identical CDR3. The V call is TRBV3-1 (or the pseudogene TRBV3-2), the J call TRBJ1-2; no firm D call. The CDR3 extends over 14 amino acids. V lost 0 bases, J lost 4 bases, and 9 bases lay in between. Germline V lookup: CDR1 LGHDT, CDR2 YNNKEL (reference sequence). The CDR3 loop reads CASSQDVSGYGYTF. CDR3 nucleotides: TGTGCCAGCAGCCAAGACGTTTCGGGCTATGGCTACACCTTC.

V and J are TRBV28 and TRBJ1-5; possible D gene TRBD1, 6 bases. The germline V gene encodes CDR1 MDHEN and CDR2 SYDVKM. The CDR3 contains 12 residues. Trimming took 10 bases from V and 7 from J, leaving 14 bases between them. The CDR3 loop is CATLGGRQPQHF. CDR3 DNA: TGTGCCACCCTCGGGGGGCGCCAGCCCCAGCATTTT. Complete variable domain (other parts from reference TRBV28 and TRBJ1-5): DVKVTQSSRYLVKRTGEKVFLECVQDMDHENMFWYRQDPGLGLRLIYFSYDVKMKEKGDIPEGYSVSREKKERFSLILESASTNQTSMYLCATLGGRQPQHFGDGTRLSIL.

The chain links TRBV6-2 or TRBV6-3 to TRBJ1-1; D unresolved. V lost 0 bases and J lost 7, with 6 bases in between. Germline V gene sequence: CDR1 MNHEY, CDR2 SVGEGT. The CDR3 contains 12 residues. CDR3 sequence reads: CASSYSRSEAFF. For the CDR3, the DNA is TGTGCCAGCAGTTACTCTCGGAGTGAAGCTTTCTTT.

J is TRBJ1-1 and V is TRBV6-6; no clear D gene. Trimming took off 8 bases at V and 4 bases at J, with 11 bases between the two ends. Germline lookup yields CDR1 MNHNY and CDR2 SVGAGI (reference sequence). This CDR3 has 12 amino acids. CDR3: CASAAEGTEAFF. CDR3 coding DNA: TGTGCCAGCGCTGCTGAAGGCACTGAAGCTTTCTTT.

The genes are TRBV6-6 and TRBJ2-7; no definite D call. CDR3 length: 15 residues. Germline loops: CDR1 MNHNY, CDR2 SVGAGI (reference sequence). The germline V and J ends were trimmed by 0 bases and 4 bases, with 13 bases remaining between them. The CDR3: CASSYSATETYEQYF. The CDR3 DNA reads as TGTGCCAGCAGTTACTCTGCCACAGAAACTTACGAGCAGTACTTC.